The 24 T cell receptor beta chains in this list originate from one sample, sequenced in a study of T cell responses to AZD1222 COVID-19 vaccine. The data were produced by immunoSEQ multiplex PCR, yet TCRdb's version contains in-frame clones alone and is incomplete. The sample has under 150,000 clones; under 95% are singletons. The sample here was peripheral blood, taken on day 0 of MenACWY control vaccination. These receptors were collected from an adult in good health.

The chain combines TRBV5-4 with TRBJ1-1; 9 bases map to TRBD1. CDR1 and CDR2 (germline): SGHNT, YYREEE (reference sequence). After removal of 4 bases from V and 7 bases from J, the junction contained 8 bases not matched to a gene. This CDR3 is 14 amino acids long. CDR3 nucleotide sequence: TGTGCCAGCAGCGGACAGGGGATGGAAGATGAAGCTTTCTTT. It encodes CASSGQGMEDEAFF.

The rearrangement uses TRBV3-1 (or the pseudogene TRBV3-2) and TRBJ1-2; D remains unclear. V was trimmed by 1 base and J by 6 bases, leaving 6 bases between them. CDR1 is LGHDT and CDR2 is YNNKEL in the germline V gene (reference sequence). The CDR3 is 12 residues long. CDR3 nucleotides: TGTGCCAGCAGCCAAGTACAGCATGGCTACACCTTC. It is translated as CASSQVQHGYTF.

CDR3 in amino acids: CASSPSGGEAFF. The CDR3 region has the DNA TGTGCCAGCAGCCCCTCCGGGGGTGAAGCTTTCTTT. The J gene is TRBJ1-1, the V gene TRBV5-4, with D possibly being TRBD1 (5 bases). Germline V gene lookup returns CDR1 SGHNT and CDR2 YYREEE (reference sequence). The CDR3 totals 12 residues. Between the trimmed V and J ends, which lost 4 bases and 7 bases, there was a span of 11 bases.

The V gene is TRBV27, the J gene TRBJ1-1; perhaps TRBD1 as D (5 bases). Germline loops: CDR1 MNHEY, CDR2 SMNVEV (reference sequence). The CDR3 is 15 amino acids. Trimming left V 3 bases short and J 5 bases short, with 16 bases between. The CDR3 DNA follows: TGTGCCAGCAGTTTGGGCACGGGGCGATATACTGAAGCTTTCTTT. Amino acids: CASSLGTGRYTEAFF.

This chain's CDR3 is CAIGRQGETEAFF. The DNA for the CDR3 is TGTGCCATCGGGAGACAGGGCGAGACTGAAGCTTTCTTT. The chain has TRBV10-3 and TRBJ1-1; TRBD1 matches 7 bases. Germline values: CDR1 ENHRY, CDR2 SYGVKD. V trimming: 8 bases; J trimming: 5 bases; junction bases outside the gene matches: 8. This CDR3 spans 13 amino acids.

The chain employs TRBV4-2 and TRBJ2-3, with 12 positions matching TRBD2. The CDR3 contains 17 residues. The germline V gene encodes CDR1 LGHNA and CDR2 YNFKEQ. Unmatched junction bases numbered 6, after V lost 3 bases and J lost 2 bases. The CDR3 reads CASSQWTSGDITDTQYF. The DNA of the CDR3 is TGTGCCAGCAGCCAGTGGACTAGCGGGGATATCACAGATACGCAGTATTTT.

The chain joins TRBV5-1 to TRBJ2-1; TRBD1 agrees at 9 bases. Germline trimming cut 4 bases from V and 7 bases from J; bases unmatched to any gene: 6. Germline V CDR1 and CDR2: SGHRS, YFSETQ. The CDR3 extends over 14 amino acids. CDR3 coding DNA: TGCGCCAGCAGCGGGGGACAGGGTACGAATGAGCAGTTCTTC. Amino acid sequence: CASSGGQGTNEQFF. Together with reference TRBV5-1 and TRBJ2-1, the CDR3 gives the full variable domain: KAGVTQTPRYLIKTRGQQVTLSCSPISGHRSVSWYQQTPGQGLQFLFEYFSETQRNKGNFPGRFSGRQFSNSRSEMNVSTLELGDSALYLCASSGGQGTNEQFFGPGTRLTVL.

This clone was seen only a few times. The genes are TRBV5-1 and TRBJ2-6, with D hard to call. The V gene lost 4 bases and the J gene lost 0 bases, with 14 bases spanning the gap. The CDR3 is 17 amino acids. Per germline, CDR1 SGHRS and CDR2 YFSETQ. CDR3 loop: CASSELGSRSGANVLTF. CDR3 in DNA: TGCGCCAGCAGCGAATTGGGGTCCCGCTCTGGGGCCAACGTCCTGACTTTC.

The chain couples TRBV6-5 to TRBJ2-1, with D hard to call. From germline, CDR1 is MNHEY and CDR2 SVGAGI. This CDR3 spans 15 amino acids. V lost 5 bases, J lost 10 bases, and 21 bases lay in between. The CDR3, as DNA: TGTGCCAGCAGTCCCAACGCAAATCTTGGGCGAGAGCAGTTCTTC. Its translation: CASSPNANLGREQFF.

The rearrangement uses TRBV5-1 and TRBJ2-3; 7 positions match TRBD1. Germline loops: CDR1 SGHRS, CDR2 YFSETQ. This CDR3 spans 14 amino acids. Germline trimming cut 4 bases from V and 1 base from J; bases unmatched to any gene: 3. The CDR3 region is CASSKGQGTDTQYF. CDR3 DNA sequence: TGCGCCAGCAGCAAAGGACAGGGCACAGATACGCAGTATTTT. The whole variable domain, filled in from reference TRBV5-1 and TRBJ2-3, reads KAGVTQTPRYLIKTRGQQVTLSCSPISGHRSVSWYQQTPGQGLQFLFEYFSETQRNKGNFPGRFSGRQFSNSRSEMNVSTLELGDSALYLCASSKGQGTDTQYFGPGTRLTVL.

The V gene is TRBV9, the J gene TRBJ1-4, with TRBD1 as a possible D gene (5 bases). This CDR3 contains 16 residues. V shed 0 bases and J shed 7 bases, with 16 bases lying between them. Germline V gene sequence: CDR1 SGDLS, CDR2 YYNGEE. The CDR3 region is CASSVAPGLGGEKLFF. The CDR3 nucleotides read TGTGCCAGCAGCGTAGCCCCAGGGCTGGGTGGTGAAAAACTGTTTTTT.

The rearrangement links TRBV11-2 to TRBJ2-2, with D maybe TRBD2 (5 bases). Trimming shortened V by 1 base and J by 1 base, and 16 bases separated the two germline ends. The CDR3 length is 18 residues. Germline CDR1 SGHAT, CDR2 FQNNGV. The CDR3 sequence: CASSLGAGLHLNTGELFF. In DNA form, the CDR3 reads TGTGCCAGCAGCTTAGGGGCAGGACTCCATCTGAACACCGGGGAGCTGTTTTTT.

The rearrangement links TRBV7-2 to TRBJ1-5; TRBD1 aligns across 7 bases. Germline CDR1 and CDR2: SGHTA and FQGNSA. The CDR3 loop spans 15 amino acids. J gave up 3 bases and V 5 bases, and 7 bases lay outside the gene matches. DNA for the CDR3: TGTGCCAGCAGCCGTGGGGACAGCCACAATCAGCCCCAGCATTTT. The encoded protein is CASSRGDSHNQPQHF.

This clone was seen a single time. This rearrangement joins TRBV6-5 to TRBJ1-1; D gene ambiguous. The CDR3 consists of 13 residues. Germline V lookup: CDR1 MNHEY, CDR2 SVGAGI. Trimming shortened V by 7 bases and J by 0 bases, and 9 bases separated the two germline ends. CDR3 amino acids: CASNNHLNTEAFF. The CDR3 DNA sequence: TGTGCCAGCAACAATCACCTGAACACTGAAGCTTTCTTT.

The chain employs TRBV4-1 and TRBJ1-4; no reliable D call. This CDR3 has 17 residues. The germline gives CDR1 MGHRA, CDR2 YSYEKL. The V gene lost 5 bases and the J gene lost 1 base, with 17 bases spanning the gap. CDR3 bases: TGCGCCAGCAGCTACGGGAAAAGTCTGGGAACTAATGAAAAACTGTTTTTT. This encodes CASSYGKSLGTNEKLFF.

The chain joins TRBV7-3 to TRBJ2-1; D gene unclear. This CDR3 spans 16 amino acids. Trimming left V 1 base short and J 3 bases short, with 13 bases between. Germline CDR1 SGHTA, CDR2 FQGTGA. CDR3 DNA: TGTGCCAGCAGCTTAAGTGGCGGCCAGAGCTACAATGAGCAGTTCTTC. This translates into CASSLSGGQSYNEQFF.

This clone was counted only a few times. V and J are TRBV9 and TRBJ1-1; D is possibly TRBD1 (5 bases). Trimming left V 1 base short and J 4 bases short, with 14 bases between. This CDR3 has 15 residues. Looked up from germline, CDR1 is SGDLS and CDR2 is YYNGEE. The CDR3 nucleotides read TGTGCCAGCAGCGTAAGGCCGGGGGTAGGCACTGAAGCTTTCTTT. Translating it yields CASSVRPGVGTEAFF.

V gene TRBV2 combines with J gene TRBJ1-5, with 9 positions matching TRBD1. Losses at the gene ends were 3 bases for V and 7 bases for J; bases not matched to a gene: 4. The CDR3 runs to 14 residues. Germline CDR1 and CDR2: SNHLY and FYNNEI. The CDR3 coding sequence is TGTGCCAGCAGTGAGGGGGACAGGGTACAGCCCCAGCATTTT. Translating gives CASSEGDRVQPQHF.

The chain links TRBV2 to TRBJ2-1; TRBD2 aligns across 8 bases. The CDR3 totals 16 residues. Germline V CDR1 and CDR2: SNHLY, FYNNEI. Trimming took 4 bases from V and 0 from J; bases not matched to a gene: 5. CDR3 sequence reads: CASSGSGVSSYNEQFF. For the CDR3, the DNA is TGTGCCAGCAGTGGTAGCGGGGTAAGCTCCTACAATGAGCAGTTCTTC.

This clone was seen just once. The V gene is TRBV11-3, the J gene TRBJ2-5; D not certain. The V gene lost 5 bases and the J gene lost 5 bases, with 18 bases spanning the gap. Germline V CDR1 and CDR2: SGHNT, YENEEA. There are 15 residues in the CDR3. The chain's CDR3 is CASSPGRRGSETQYF. CDR3 DNA: TGTGCCAGCAGCCCCGGACGTCGCGGCAGCGAGACCCAGTACTTC.

The rearrangement joins TRBV5-4 to TRBJ1-3, with unresolved D. The length of the CDR3 is 12 residues. Trimming pared 3 bases from V and 4 bases from J, leaving 5 bases between. The V gene's germline CDR1 is SGHNT and CDR2 YYREEE (reference sequence). The CDR3 bases are TGTGCCAGCAGCTCGAAAGGAAACACCATATATTTT. Translation: CASSSKGNTIYF.

The J gene is TRBJ1-1, the V gene TRBV11-3; no clear D. The germline CDR1 and CDR2 sequences are SGHNT and YENEEA. The CDR3 extends over 13 amino acids. V was pared by 1 base and J by 6 bases, with 9 bases between. The CDR3 region is CASSLGQGAEAFF. CDR3 coding DNA: TGTGCCAGCAGCTTAGGACAAGGCGCTGAAGCTTTCTTT.

The chain couples TRBV15 to TRBJ1-1, with D possibly being TRBD1 (5 bases). The length of the CDR3 is 13 residues. CDR1 is LNHNV, CDR2 YYDKDF, per germline (reference sequence). The V gene lost 0 bases and the J gene lost 8 bases, with 10 bases spanning the gap. The chain's CDR3 is CATSRDRGREAFF. The CDR3 DNA reads TGTGCCACCAGCAGAGATCGGGGCCGGGAAGCTTTCTTT.

This chain links TRBV9 with TRBJ2-7, with D unclear. This CDR3 comprises 15 residues. V lost 0 bases and J lost 0, with 10 bases in between. The germline V gene encodes CDR1 SGDLS and CDR2 YYNGEE. The CDR3 region is CASSVGPMISYEQYF. The CDR3 coding sequence is TGTGCCAGCAGCGTAGGGCCGATGATCTCCTACGAGCAGTACTTC.